Each of the 25 T cell receptor beta chains below was sequenced from the same sample in a study of metastatic and nonmetastatic thyroid tumors. TCRdb called clones again from the PCR reads with MiXCR. The sample shows around 45,000 clones, under 20% of them seen only once. Until they underwent thyroid surgery, no patient had received any treatment. Sequencing input: blood. The receptors shown here come from a female donor with papillary thyroid cancer or a benign thyroid nodule (not recorded which). Some clones in this sample may be carry-over from other donors' samples.

The table lists this clone with many counts. This chain joins TRBV19 and TRBJ2-3; D ambiguous. Trimming took off 3 bases at V and 3 bases at J, with 10 bases between the two ends. CDR1 and CDR2 from the germline V gene are LNHDA and SQIVND (reference sequence). This CDR3 has 14 amino acids. The CDR3 nucleotides read TGTGCCAGTAGTATGAATTGGGGAACAGATACGCAGTATTTT. Translated: CASSMNWGTDTQYF.

This clone came up many times. The V call is TRBV11-2, the J call TRBJ2-1; 10 bases are a match to TRBD1. This CDR3 comprises 15 residues. Per germline, CDR1 SGHAT and CDR2 FQNNGV. Losses at the gene ends were 4 bases for V and 8 bases for J; bases not matched to a gene: 8. In DNA form, the CDR3 reads TGTGCCAGCAGCTGGTCGGGACAGGGGAACGATGAGCAGTTCTTC. The encoded protein is CASSWSGQGNDEQFF.

In this sample, this clone turned up many times. This same CDR3 is encoded by further DNA sequences in the sample. The chain recombines TRBV14 with TRBJ1-2, with D maybe TRBD1 (6 bases). V shed 4 bases and J shed 2 bases, with 11 bases lying between them. The V gene's germline CDR1 is SGHDN and CDR2 FVKESK. CDR3 length: 14 residues. CDR3 sequence: CASSRLTGNYGYTF. The CDR3 DNA is TGTGCCAGCAGCCGCCTCACAGGGAACTATGGCTACACCTTC.

Of note for this clone: Given a much more abundant clone one base away, this may be a read error. The chain is built from TRBV3-1 and TRBJ1-1; TRBD1 matches 9 bases. Per the germline V gene, CDR1 is LGHDT and CDR2 is YNNKEL (reference sequence). The V and J ends lost 6 bases and 10 bases, in that order; junction bases with no gene match: 6. The CDR3 length is 12 residues. The CDR3 reads CASRQGQGGAFF. CDR3 DNA: TGTGCCAGCAGACAGGGACAGGGTGGAGCTTTCTTT.

The chain employs TRBV6-5 and TRBJ1-1; 7 positions agree with TRBD1. The germline gives CDR1 MNHEY, CDR2 SVGAGI. The CDR3 has 18 residues. Unmatched junction bases numbered 15, after V lost 5 bases and J lost 0 bases. CDR3 in DNA: TGTGCCAGCAGTCTCCTCCGGGCGGGACAGTTTATGAACACTGAAGCTTTCTTT. Amino acids: CASSLLRAGQFMNTEAFF.

In its sample, this clone was seen many times. This chain links TRBV20-1 with TRBJ2-1, with D unclear. The length of the CDR3 is 15 residues. Trimming removed 6 bases from V and 2 bases from J, with 17 bases in between. Germline V gene lookup returns CDR1 DFQATT and CDR2 SNEGSKA (reference sequence). DNA for the CDR3: TGCAGTGCGAGATTAACGGCCTCAACCTACAATGAGCAGTTCTTC. This translates into CSARLTASTYNEQFF.

Many counts were recorded for this clone. The V gene is TRBV19, the J gene TRBJ2-4; no firm D call. V gave up 3 bases and J gave up 1 base, with 13 bases separating them. This CDR3 has 16 amino acids. The germline V gene encodes CDR1 LNHDA and CDR2 SQIVND (reference sequence). DNA of the CDR3: TGTGCCAGTAGTATTTGGGGTTCTTTGGCCAAAAACATTCAGTACTTC. Amino acids: CASSIWGSLAKNIQYF. Full variable domain (outside the CDR3, taken from reference TRBV19 and TRBJ2-4): DGGITQSPKYLFRKEGQNVTLSCEQNLNHDAMYWYRQDPGQGLRLIYYSQIVNDFQKGDIAEGYSVSREKKESFPLTVTSAQKNPTAFYLCASSIWGSLAKNIQYFGAGTRLSVL.

This clone was seen many times. The genes are TRBV2 and TRBJ2-7; maybe TRBD2 (5 bases). The V end was cut by 10 bases, the J end by 1 base, with 14 bases between. This CDR3 comprises 13 residues. The germline CDR1 and CDR2 sequences are SNHLY and FYNNEI. CDR3 in amino acids: CAIQSSSSYEQYF. In DNA, the CDR3 is TGTGCCATACAATCTAGCAGTTCCTACGAGCAGTACTTC.

V is TRBV7-2 and J is TRBJ2-5; weak D call: TRBD1 (7 bases). In germline, CDR1 is SGHTA, CDR2 FQGNSA. The germline V and J ends were trimmed by 6 bases and 2 bases, with 16 bases remaining between them. The CDR3 extends over 15 amino acids. As DNA, the CDR3 is TGTGCCAGCAGATTCGGAGGGACAGCACAAGAGACCCAGTACTTC. This encodes CASRFGGTAQETQYF. Using reference TRBV7-2 and TRBJ2-5 for the parts outside the CDR3, the full variable domain is GAGVSQSPSNKVTEKGKDVELRCDPISGHTALYWYRQSLGQGLEFLIYFQGNSAPDKSGLPSDRFSAERTGGSVSTLTIQRTQQEDSAVYLCASRFGGTAQETQYFGPGTRLLVL.

The rearrangement links TRBV20-1 to TRBJ2-2; 7 positions agree with TRBD2. This CDR3 spans 17 amino acids. The junction had 10 bases not matched to a gene; V was cut back by 2 bases and J by 1 base. From germline, CDR1 is DFQATT and CDR2 SNEGSKA (reference sequence). Here the CDR3 reads CSARPPGPGGNTGELFF. CDR3 nucleotide sequence: TGCAGTGCTAGACCCCCTGGGCCGGGGGGGAACACCGGGGAGCTGTTTTTT.

The sample holds many counts of this clone. The genes are TRBV10-2 and TRBJ1-2; 9 nucleotides align to TRBD1. This CDR3 region has 16 residues. Germline V gene lookup returns CDR1 WSHSY and CDR2 SAAADI. Unmatched junction bases numbered 2, after V lost 0 bases and J lost 0 bases. CDR3 nucleotide sequence: TGCGCCAGCAGTGAGTCGGGGACAGGGTCTAACTATGGCTACACCTTC. Translation gives CASSESGTGSNYGYTF.

There are many counts of this clone. The V gene is TRBV5-1, the J gene TRBJ2-7; the D gene is possibly TRBD1 (5 bases). Trimming removed 5 bases at V and 4 bases at J, with 7 bases between. There are 11 residues in the CDR3. Germline CDR1 SGHRS, CDR2 YFSETQ. Written as DNA, the CDR3 is TGCGCCAGCAGAGGGGAATACGAGCAGTACTTC. Protein: CASRGEYEQYF.

This clone was seen many times. V usage is TRBV20-1 and J usage is TRBJ2-3; no reliable D call. The germline V gene has CDR1 DFQATT and CDR2 SNEGSKA (reference sequence). V was pared by 3 bases and J by 7 bases, with 8 bases between. This CDR3 contains 11 residues. The CDR3 reads CSARTGNTQYF. CDR3 in DNA: TGCAGTGCTAGGACTGGGAATACGCAGTATTTT.

The CDR3 nucleotides are TGTGCCAGCAGTGAAATCCCATGGGGTGAGCAGTTCTTC. Amino acid sequence: CASSEIPWGEQFF. This chain uses TRBV25-1 with TRBJ2-1; D unresolved. The V gene lost 2 bases and the J gene lost 9 bases, with 11 bases spanning the gap. This CDR3 region has 13 residues. Per the germline V gene, CDR1 is MGHDK and CDR2 is SYGVNS. Using reference TRBV25-1 and TRBJ2-1 for the parts outside the CDR3, the full variable domain is EADIYQTPRYLVIGTGKKITLECSQTMGHDKMYWYQQDPGMELHLIHYSYGVNSTEKGDLSSESTVSRIRTEHFPLTLESARPSHTSQYLCASSEIPWGEQFFGPGTRLTVL.

This clone was observed at least ten times. This sequence joins TRBV3-1 and TRBJ2-7, with a possible D match to TRBD2 (6 bases). Germline CDR1 is LGHDT and CDR2 is YNNKEL (reference sequence). Trimming removed 3 bases from V and 1 base from J, with 10 bases in between. The length of the CDR3 is 14 residues. This CDR3 is CASSQDGTSYEQYF. In DNA form, the CDR3 reads TGTGCCAGCAGCCAGGACGGGACTTCCTACGAGCAGTACTTC.

The chain employs TRBV11-1 and TRBJ2-1, with D possibly being TRBD1 (6 bases). Per germline, CDR1 SGHAT and CDR2 FQDESV (reference sequence). V gave up 1 base and J gave up 8 bases, with 15 bases separating them. The CDR3 spans 15 residues. The CDR3 protein is CASSLEAQPGDEQFF. The DNA of the CDR3 is TGTGCCAGCAGCTTAGAGGCGCAGCCAGGGGATGAGCAGTTCTTC.

This clone is medium-sized by share. The chain joins TRBV12-3 or TRBV12-4 to TRBJ2-7; 9 bases are a match to TRBD1. This CDR3 has 14 amino acids. The junction had 7 bases not matched to a gene; V was cut back by 8 bases and J by 2 bases. The CDR3 loop is CASGSTGGTYEQYF. The CDR3 DNA reads as TGTGCCAGCGGATCGACAGGGGGAACCTACGAGCAGTACTTC.

On this clone: The final CDR3 position lacks the conserved phenylalanine or tryptophan, pointing to a likely read error. J is TRBJ2-2 and V is TRBV12-3 or TRBV12-4; D is uncertain. The CDR3 covers 12 residues. CDR3 nucleotides: TGTGCCAGCAGTTTAGCTGCCGGTGAGCTGTTTTAT. As protein: CASSLAAGELFY.

In its sample, this clone was seen a few times. This rearrangement joins TRBV28 to TRBJ2-7; maybe TRBD2 (5 bases). Trimming pared 8 bases from V and 6 bases from J, leaving 11 bases between. CDR1 is MDHEN and CDR2 is SYDVKM in the germline V gene. CDR3 size: 11 residues. CDR3 protein: CASHEGREQYF. Written as DNA, the CDR3 is TGTGCCAGCCATGAGGGTCGCGAGCAGTACTTC.

This clone occurred many times. The rearrangement links TRBV19 to TRBJ2-6; D remains unclear. Trimming took 3 bases from V and 3 from J, leaving 9 bases between them. CDR3 length: 15 amino acids. Germline CDR1 and CDR2: LNHDA and SQIVND (reference sequence). The CDR3 nucleotides read TGTGCCAGTAGTATGAGTAGGCATGGGGCCAACGTCCTGACTTTC. It codes for CASSMSRHGANVLTF.

This clone was detected ten times or more. V usage is TRBV5-4 and J usage is TRBJ2-2; a possible D gene is TRBD1 (7 bases). Trimming pared 5 bases from V and 5 bases from J, leaving 16 bases between. From germline, CDR1 is SGHNT and CDR2 YYREEE (reference sequence). There are 15 residues in the CDR3. The CDR3 loop reads CASRETGRGTGELFF. The CDR3 nucleotides are TGTGCCAGCAGAGAGACAGGGCGGGGTACCGGGGAGCTGTTTTTT.

To note about this clone: Since a much larger clone is just one base distant, this may be a read error. The J gene is TRBJ1-1, the V gene TRBV30; D remains unclear. This CDR3 contains 11 residues. Germline V CDR1 and CDR2: GTSNPN, SVGIG (reference sequence). CDR3: CAWLLNAEAFF. In DNA, the CDR3 is TGTGCCTGGCTTCTGAACGCTGAAGCTTTCTTT.

The chain joins TRBV6-2 or TRBV6-3 to TRBJ1-5; 7 bases are a match to TRBD1. Germline-derived CDR1 and CDR2 are MNHEY and SVGEGT. Trimming removed 6 bases from V and 3 bases from J; junction bases left unmatched: 14. The CDR3 consists of 17 residues. CDR3 loop: CASSRRSDRFFNQPQHF. Here the CDR3 DNA reads TGTGCCAGCAGCCGTCGATCGGACAGGTTTTTCAATCAGCCCCAGCATTTT.

Concerning this clone itself: Sequence at one end of the junction differs from germline and may be a read error. CDR3 DNA: TGTGCCAGCATTTTACACGCCGGTACATTCTCTGGGGCCAACGTCATGACTTTC. This sequence encodes CASILHAGTFSGANVMTF. The rearrangement uses TRBV28 and TRBJ2-6; D might be TRBD1 (5 bases). This CDR3 is 18 amino acids long. Germline V lookup: CDR1 MDHEN, CDR2 SYDVKM.

At least ten counts were recorded for this clone. V usage is TRBV5-1 and J usage is TRBJ1-3; D remains ambiguous. CDR1 and CDR2 from the germline V gene are SGHRS and YFSETQ. V lost 4 bases to trimming and J lost 4 bases, with 6 bases between them. The length of the CDR3 is 12 residues. In nucleotides, the CDR3 is TGCGCCAGCAGCCCGTCGGGAAACACCATATATTTT. Protein: CASSPSGNTIYF.